Listed below are T cell receptor beta chains from one sample, sequenced in a study of cytomegalovirus exposure and HLA in healthy donors. Only in-frame clones appear in the TCRdb table, and some are missing; sequencing was by immunoSEQ multiplex PCR. The profile shows under 250,000 clones, around 86% of them singletons. The specimen was PBMCs. These receptors all come from a woman in her forties or fifties in good health and CMV-seropositive. Each CDR3 is given with its conserved first and last residue. The order of the fields is CDR3 DNA, CDR3 protein, clone size, CDR3 length, D gene, V gene, J gene. The D gene is left open where the match is weak. Part of the rows lack a size; the others show once, few, many or a class for expanded clones.

CDR3nt: TGTGCCAGCAGTCACCGCCCAACAGGGGAGACCGGGGAGCTGTTTTTT
CDR3aa: CASSHRPTGETGELFF
abundance: .
len: 16
d_gene: TRBD1
v_gene: TRBV28
j_gene: TRBJ2-2

CDR3nt: TGTGCCAGCAGCGACACAGCGGGGGCCTCCTACAATGAGCAGTTCTTC
CDR3aa: CASSDTAGASYNEQFF
abundance: once
len: 16
d_gene: TRBD2
v_gene: TRBV9
j_gene: TRBJ2-1

CDR3nt: TGTGCCAGCAGCCCTCGGGGTAGCGGGGTTCAAATCTACGAGCAGTACTTC
CDR3aa: CASSPRGSGVQIYEQYF
abundance: .
len: 17
d_gene: TRBD2
v_gene: TRBV9
j_gene: TRBJ2-7

CDR3nt: TGCGCCAGCAGCCAAGATTGGGGGCGCCAAGAGACCCAGTACTTC
CDR3aa: CASSQDWGRQETQYF
abundance: .
len: 15
d_gene: .
v_gene: TRBV4-3
j_gene: TRBJ2-5

CDR3nt: TGTGCCACCTCTCAGGGGACTGGAAACACCATATATTTT
CDR3aa: CATSQGTGNTIYF
abundance: few
len: 13
d_gene: .
v_gene: TRBV6-1
j_gene: TRBJ1-3

CDR3nt: TGTGCCAGCTCACCACTGGGCAGGGTGGAGGGCTACACCTTC
CDR3aa: CASSPLGRVEGYTF
abundance: once
len: 14
d_gene: .
v_gene: TRBV18
j_gene: TRBJ1-2

CDR3nt: TGTGCCAGCTCAACTAGCCCCACAGATACGCAGTATTTT
CDR3aa: CASSTSPTDTQYF
abundance: few
len: 13
d_gene: .
v_gene: TRBV7-3
j_gene: TRBJ2-3

CDR3nt: TGTGCCAGCAGTCCCGGGGTTTGGGAGACCCAGTACTTC
CDR3aa: CASSPGVWETQYF
abundance: .
len: 13
d_gene: .
v_gene: TRBV6-5
j_gene: TRBJ2-5

CDR3nt: TGTGCCAGCAGCGATAGACTAGCCCAAGAGACCCAGTACTTC
CDR3aa: CASSDRLAQETQYF
abundance: .
len: 14
d_gene: TRBD2
v_gene: TRBV6-5
j_gene: TRBJ2-5

CDR3nt: TGCGCCAGCACCGATTTAGGGGACAGGGGAACCGGGGAGCTGTTTTTT
CDR3aa: CASTDLGDRGTGELFF
abundance: few
len: 16
d_gene: TRBD1
v_gene: TRBV5-1
j_gene: TRBJ2-2

CDR3nt: TGTGCCAGCAGGAGGACAGGAAGGTCCTACGAGCAGTACTTC
CDR3aa: CASRRTGRSYEQYF
abundance: .
len: 14
d_gene: TRBD1
v_gene: TRBV25-1
j_gene: TRBJ2-7

CDR3nt: TGTGCCAGCAGCCGTAGCGGGGGCAGTGAGACCCAGTACTTC
CDR3aa: CASSRSGGSETQYF
abundance: .
len: 14
d_gene: TRBD2
v_gene: TRBV9
j_gene: TRBJ2-5

CDR3nt: TGTGCCAGCTCACTGGGGACACAAGGTCCCCCTGGTGAGCAGTTCTTC
CDR3aa: CASSLGTQGPPGEQFF
abundance: once
len: 16
d_gene: .
v_gene: TRBV18
j_gene: TRBJ2-1

CDR3nt: TGTGCCAGCAGTTTCAGGGGGCACCGATCCTACGAGCAGTACTTC
CDR3aa: CASSFRGHRSYEQYF
abundance: .
len: 15
d_gene: TRBD1
v_gene: TRBV28
j_gene: TRBJ2-7

CDR3nt: TGTGCCAGCATCGACTGGTCCGGGGAGCTGTTTTTT
CDR3aa: CASIDWSGELFF
abundance: .
len: 12
d_gene: .
v_gene: TRBV2
j_gene: TRBJ2-2

CDR3nt: TGTGCCAGCAGCCAAGATCGGGGGGTCGTGTATTCACCCCTCCACTTT
CDR3aa: CASSQDRGVVYSPLHF
abundance: .
len: 16
d_gene: .
v_gene: TRBV14
j_gene: TRBJ1-6

CDR3nt: TGCGCCAGCAGCTTGGGGGACAGGGTGGAAAAACTGTTTTTT
CDR3aa: CASSLGDRVEKLFF
abundance: .
len: 14
d_gene: TRBD1
v_gene: TRBV5-1
j_gene: TRBJ1-4

CDR3nt: TGCGCCAGCAGCTTGGAACCCCAAGGGGGCACTGAAGCTTTCTTT
CDR3aa: CASSLEPQGGTEAFF
abundance: .
len: 15
d_gene: .
v_gene: TRBV5-1
j_gene: TRBJ1-1

CDR3nt: TGCGCCAGCAGTGAGCGGGGGACGAGTTCACCCCTCCACTTT
CDR3aa: CASSERGTSSPLHF
abundance: few
len: 14
d_gene: .
v_gene: TRBV10-2
j_gene: TRBJ1-6

CDR3nt: TGTGCCAGCAGACCCTCCCCCTCCGGGGGTTTTGAGCAGTACTTC
CDR3aa: CASRPSPSGGFEQYF
abundance: .
len: 15
d_gene: .
v_gene: TRBV5-4
j_gene: TRBJ2-7

CDR3nt: TGCGCCAGCAGTGTTGCAGGAAATTCACCCCTCCACTTT
CDR3aa: CASSVAGNSPLHF
abundance: .
len: 13
d_gene: .
v_gene: TRBV10-2
j_gene: TRBJ1-6

CDR3nt: TGTGCCAGCAGTTTATGGACTAGCGGGATCACCGGGGAGCTGTTTTTT
CDR3aa: CASSLWTSGITGELFF
abundance: .
len: 16
d_gene: TRBD2
v_gene: TRBV28
j_gene: TRBJ2-2

CDR3nt: TGCGCCAGCAGCTTGGATGGGCAGAACACCGGGGAGCTGTTTTTT
CDR3aa: CASSLDGQNTGELFF
abundance: .
len: 15
d_gene: .
v_gene: TRBV5-1
j_gene: TRBJ2-2

CDR3nt: TGTGCCAGTAGGGGACAGGGAAGAAATCAGCCCCAGCATTTT
CDR3aa: CASRGQGRNQPQHF
abundance: once
len: 14
d_gene: TRBD1
v_gene: TRBV19
j_gene: TRBJ1-5

CDR3nt: TGTGCCAGCAGTGATTGGAGCTCTGGAAACACCATATATTTT
CDR3aa: CASSDWSSGNTIYF
abundance: .
len: 14
d_gene: .
v_gene: TRBV6-5
j_gene: TRBJ1-3

CDR3nt: TGTGCCAGCAGTTACGGACTAGCGGGGGGGCAAGAGACCCAGTACTTC
CDR3aa: CASSYGLAGGQETQYF
abundance: .
len: 16
d_gene: TRBD2
v_gene: TRBV6-6
j_gene: TRBJ2-5

CDR3nt: TGTGCCAGCAGCTCCTTCGACGAGCAGTACTTC
CDR3aa: CASSSFDEQYF
abundance: few
len: 11
d_gene: .
v_gene: TRBV7-9
j_gene: TRBJ2-7

CDR3nt: TGTGCCAGTAGTAACGCAGGCAGCATGGGGCCCCAGCATTTT
CDR3aa: CASSNAGSMGPQHF
abundance: few
len: 14
d_gene: .
v_gene: TRBV19
j_gene: TRBJ1-5

CDR3nt: TGCAGCGTTGGCCCAGGAACCTACGAGCAGTACTTC
CDR3aa: CSVGPGTYEQYF
abundance: .
len: 12
d_gene: .
v_gene: TRBV29-1
j_gene: TRBJ2-7

CDR3nt: TGTGCCAGCTCACACCGGGACAGGGGGCAGTGGGAGCAGTTCTTC
CDR3aa: CASSHRDRGQWEQFF
abundance: .
len: 15
d_gene: TRBD1
v_gene: TRBV18
j_gene: TRBJ2-1

CDR3nt: TGTGCCATCACTAGCGGGGGGGTTTACGAGCAGTACTTC
CDR3aa: CAITSGGVYEQYF
abundance: .
len: 13
d_gene: TRBD2
v_gene: TRBV10-3
j_gene: TRBJ2-7

CDR3nt: TGTGCCAGCAGCTTAGGGTTACAGAACTCTGGAAACACCATATATTTT
CDR3aa: CASSLGLQNSGNTIYF
abundance: .
len: 16
d_gene: .
v_gene: TRBV11-2
j_gene: TRBJ1-3

CDR3nt: TGTGCCAGCAGCCGGACTAGCGTTACAGAGACCCAGTACTTC
CDR3aa: CASSRTSVTETQYF
abundance: .
len: 14
d_gene: TRBD2
v_gene: TRBV7-7
j_gene: TRBJ2-5

CDR3nt: TGTGCCAGCAACATCCCGGGGTATAATTCACCCCTCCACTTT
CDR3aa: CASNIPGYNSPLHF
abundance: .
len: 14
d_gene: .
v_gene: TRBV11-2
j_gene: TRBJ1-6

CDR3nt: TGTGCCAGCGGATGGGGGGGTACTTACGAGCAGTACTTC
CDR3aa: CASGWGGTYEQYF
abundance: .
len: 13
d_gene: TRBD2
v_gene: TRBV19
j_gene: TRBJ2-7

CDR3nt: TGCGCCAGCAGGCGACAGGGTAGCACAGATACGCAGTATTTT
CDR3aa: CASRRQGSTDTQYF
abundance: .
len: 14
d_gene: TRBD1
v_gene: TRBV4-1
j_gene: TRBJ2-3

CDR3nt: TGTGCCAGCAGTAGGCCGGGACAGGTAAATCAGCCCCAGCATTTT
CDR3aa: CASSRPGQVNQPQHF
abundance: few
len: 15
d_gene: TRBD1
v_gene: TRBV6-6
j_gene: TRBJ1-5

CDR3nt: TGTGCCAGCAGTTTACAGGGGGCTTACGATGAAGCTTTCTTT
CDR3aa: CASSLQGAYDEAFF
abundance: .
len: 14
d_gene: TRBD1
v_gene: TRBV27
j_gene: TRBJ1-1

CDR3nt: TGTGCCAGCAGGAATGGACAGGCCTACAATTCACCCCTCCACTTT
CDR3aa: CASRNGQAYNSPLHF
abundance: .
len: 15
d_gene: TRBD1
v_gene: TRBV27
j_gene: TRBJ1-6